This TCR beta chain was recovered during a study of T cells in Graves' hyperthyroidism and ophthalmopathy. Findings and limits, study-wide: Most clonotypes that expanded in the thyroid above 0.001 also showed up in blood. Stable hyperthyroidism was separated from ophthalmopathy by a model based on 13 V-J features.

There were TCR beta CDR3 regions amplified from RNA transcripts. The TCR CDR3 was amplified in a first-round RT-PCR using the HTBI primer set. One entry per CDR3 protein results from TCRdb running MiXCR on the multiplex PCR reads. The repertoire consists of 360,000 or so distinct CDR3 sequences, with approximately 20% occurring once and the leading ten covering about 4%. This clonotype was seen ten or more times. Its matching antigen is unknown. This CDR3 comprises 13 residues. V was clipped by 7 bases and J by 4 bases, with 16 bases between them. Germline assignment: CDR1 SQVTM and CDR2 ANQGSEA. Sequencing used blood. The rearrangement links TRBV29-1 to TRBJ1-1; tentatively, D is TRBD1 (6 bases). This TCR was sampled from a woman younger than 30 with Graves' hyperthyroidism. This CDR3 is CSAGGGRVTEAFF. The CDR3 nucleotides read TGCAGCGCCGGAGGGGGGAGAGTCACTGAAGCTTTCTTT.